This TCR beta chain was captured in a study of T cells in Graves' hyperthyroidism and ophthalmopathy. Deletions cut 5 bases from V and 1 base from J, with 15 bases between. Germline V gene data show CDR1 as PRHDT and CDR2 as FYEKMQ (reference sequence). The CDR3 covers 16 residues. The hyperthyroidism patients had all been newly diagnosed, and their disease duration was under 2 months. Their ages ranged from 18 to 65 years. Uncontrolled infection, other autoimmune disease, pregnancy or lactation excluded patients. Findings and caveats of the study: Ophthalmopathy stood apart from stable hyperthyroidism in a 13 V-J model. Within blood appeared most thyroid clonotypes that had expanded above 0.001.

In its sample, this clonotype was seen a few times. Its antigen is not known. From RNA transcripts, TCR beta CDR3 regions were amplified. TCR CDR3 regions were first amplified by RT-PCR with HTBI primers. Each CDR3 protein is one row after TCRdb ran MiXCR on the multiplex PCR reads. The table has 90,000 to 120,000 distinct CDR3 sequences, 16% seen once. This clonotype was sampled from a woman between 50 and 59 years old with Graves' hyperthyroidism. This chain links TRBV13 with TRBJ2-1; tentatively, D is TRBD2 (6 bases). Sequencing was carried out using blood. CDR3: CASSLIAAPSYNEQFF. DNA of the CDR3: TGTGCCAGCAGCCTCATAGCGGCACCTTCCTACAATGAGCAGTTCTTC.